This entry concerns a single T cell receptor beta chain. V shed 2 bases and J shed 5 bases, with 12 bases lying between them. The CDR3 contains 14 residues. The germline gives CDR1 MNHEY, CDR2 SVGAGI. This table comes from immunoSEQ multiplex PCR, and its TCRdb copy is limited to in-frame clones, with some not included. The table lists 70,000 to 80,000 clones, about 84% of them singletons. These data originate in a study of cytotoxic CD8 clonotypes in ibrutinib-treated CLL. This rearrangement joins TRBV6-5 to TRBJ1-1; tentatively, D is TRBD1 (5 bases). Material: PBMCs, obtained at disease progression, from a patient treated with ibrutinib. This TCR derives from a human donor with chronic lymphocytic leukemia. CDR3 amino acids: CASSYTRRGTEAFF. CDR3 in DNA: TGTGCCAGCAGTTACACCCGGCGGGGGACTGAAGCTTTCTTT.